This T cell receptor beta chain was profiled in a study of CD8+CD57+ T cells in acquired aplastic anemia. Study in general: Quantities of DNA derived from sorted CD4+ and CD8+ cells averaged around 3 ug.

Details on this clonotype: The antigen is undetermined.

Genomic DNA constituted the template upon which TCR beta VDJ and CDR3 profiling was performed. TCRdb reanalysed the reads using MiXCR and keeps one entry per CDR3 protein. This repertoire shows roughly 500,000 distinct CDR3 sequences, over 25% found once; its top ten account for under 0.95%. Points from the study as a whole: Common to patients and controls were twenty-nine CD8+ CDR3 sequences.

The patients chosen for sequencing had shown expansion of CD8+CD57+ cells (detected by flow cytometry). Blood came from patients not yet given any therapy. CDR3 length: 13 amino acids. The germline V gene has CDR1 SGDLS and CDR2 YYNGEE. V gave up 3 bases and J gave up 10 bases, with 14 bases separating them. Material: sorted CD4+, CD8+, or CD8+CD57+ T cells (not recorded which) from PBMCs. The receptor was isolated from a human donor with aplastic anemia. This sequence joins TRBV9 and TRBJ2-1; perhaps D is TRBD1 or TRBD2 (5 bases each). The DNA of the CDR3 is TGTGCCAGCAGCGGCAGCGAGGGGCGGGAGCAGTTCTTC. Protein product: CASSGSEGREQFF.